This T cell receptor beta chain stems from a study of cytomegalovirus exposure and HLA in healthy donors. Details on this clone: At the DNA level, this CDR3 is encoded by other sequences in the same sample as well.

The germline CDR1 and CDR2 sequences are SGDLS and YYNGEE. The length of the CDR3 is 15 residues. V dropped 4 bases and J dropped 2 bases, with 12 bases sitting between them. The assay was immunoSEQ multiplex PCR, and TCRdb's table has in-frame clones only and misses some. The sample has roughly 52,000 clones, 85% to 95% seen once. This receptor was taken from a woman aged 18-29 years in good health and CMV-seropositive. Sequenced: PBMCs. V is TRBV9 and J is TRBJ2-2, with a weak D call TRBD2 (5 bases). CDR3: CASSPREGNTGELFF. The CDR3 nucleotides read TGTGCCAGCAGCCCCCGAGAGGGCAACACCGGGGAGCTGTTTTTT.